These T cell receptor beta chains were read from a single sample in a study of cytomegalovirus exposure and HLA in healthy donors. Clones were read by immunoSEQ multiplex PCR, and TCRdb kept only the in-frame ones, dropping some. The sample lists more than 250,000 clones; 90% were seen once. The material sequenced was PBMCs. The receptors originated from a woman aged 30 to 39 in good health and CMV-seronegative. Each CDR3 is given with its conserved first and last residue. A D gene is named only where the DNA matches it firmly. A row's size may be missing; if present it is once, few, many or a size class.

>-|TRBV6-5|TRBJ2-7|TRBD2
TGTGCCAGCAGTTACTCGTTCGGGGGGGAGTACGAGCAGTACTTC
CASSYSFGGEYEQYF
>-|TRBV4-1|TRBJ2-7|TRBD2
TGCGCCAGCAGCTCTCCGGGACTAGACATTTACGAGCAGTACTTC
CASSSPGLDIYEQYF
>-|TRBV21-1|TRBJ2-7|-
TGTGCCAGCAGCGTGGCGGGAGAAGCTCACGAGCAGTACTTC
CASSVAGEAHEQYF
>-|TRBV15|TRBJ1-2|-
TGTGCCACCAGCAGAGAGATTAGAACTACTAACTATGGCTACACCTTC
CATSREIRTTNYGYTF
>-|TRBV4-3|TRBJ2-3|-
TGCGCCAGCAGCCAAGATGTAGCGTTTGCGCAGTATTTT
CASSQDVAFAQYF
>-|TRBV27|TRBJ2-7|TRBD1
TGTGCCAGCGACAGGGACCCCTCGAACGAGCAGTACTTC
CASDRDPSNEQYF
>-|TRBV27|TRBJ2-7|TRBD2
TGTGCCAGCAGAAGAGGCGCGGGAGTGAGCGAGCAGTACTTC
CASRRGAGVSEQYF
>-|TRBV4-3|TRBJ2-3|TRBD2
TGCGCCAGCAGCCAAGTTAGCGGGGGACCAGATACGCAGTATTTT
CASSQVSGGPDTQYF
>few|TRBV2|TRBJ2-7|-
TGTGCCAGCACTGGGGGAGTGGAGTACGAGCAGTACTTC
CASTGGVEYEQYF
>-|TRBV28|TRBJ2-1|-
TGTGCCAGCAGACCCCTAGGACTCTACAATGAGCAGTTCTTC
CASRPLGLYNEQFF
>-|TRBV7-2|TRBJ2-1|TRBD2
TGTGCCAGCAGCTTAGGTAGCGGGAGCTGGGTGGGCTCCTACAATGAGCAGTTCTTC
CASSLGSGSWVGSYNEQFF
>-|TRBV6-6|TRBJ2-3|-
TGTGCCAGCAGTTACAGCGGGCGCACAGATACGCAGTATTTT
CASSYSGRTDTQYF
>-|TRBV4-1|TRBJ1-1|-
TGCGCCAGCAGCCAAGATGTCATGAACACTGAAGCTTTCTTT
CASSQDVMNTEAFF
>-|TRBV19|TRBJ2-2|TRBD2
TGTGCCAGTAGTATACTAGCGGGAGGGCCCCCGGGGGAGCTGTTTTTT
CASSILAGGPPGELFF
>-|TRBV27|TRBJ1-2|-
TGTGCCAGCAGAACCTCGGGGAGAGGGTATGGCTACACCTTC
CASRTSGRGYGYTF
>few|TRBV6-4|TRBJ2-1|TRBD2
TGTGCCAGCAGTGAGTTAGCGGGAAAGGGATACAATGAGCAGTTCTTC
CASSELAGKGYNEQFF
>-|TRBV28|TRBJ1-1|-
TGTGCCACGTCCTCGGGGAGGGACACTGAAGCTTTCTTT
CATSSGRDTEAFF
>-|TRBV9|TRBJ2-3|TRBD2
TGTGCCAGCAGCGGCTCAAGGACTAGCGGGAGGGCTACGCAGTATTTT
CASSGSRTSGRATQYF
>few|TRBV5-6|TRBJ1-1|-
TGTGCCAGCAGCTTGTTCGGAGCCCTAGCCCGTATGAACACTGAAGCTTTCTTT
CASSLFGALARMNTEAFF
>-|TRBV5-1|TRBJ1-1|-
TGCGCCAGCAGCTTGGTTCCGAACACTGAAGCTTTCTTT
CASSLVPNTEAFF
>-|TRBV29-1|TRBJ1-2|-
TGCAGCGTTGAAGTTCGGAACGGAAGTAACTATGGCTACACCTTC
CSVEVRNGSNYGYTF
>-|TRBV30|TRBJ1-4|TRBD1
TGTGCCTGGGGAGACAGGGGAGTTGGGGGAAAACTGTTTTTT
CAWGDRGVGGKLFF
>-|TRBV2|TRBJ2-5|TRBD2
TGTGCCAGCAGTTCCGGACTAGCGGGAGAAGAGACCCAGTACTTC
CASSSGLAGEETQYF
>-|TRBV7-8|TRBJ2-5|TRBD1
TGTGCCAGCAGCTCGGGACAGGGAGAGACCCAGTACTTC
CASSSGQGETQYF
>-|TRBV5-4|TRBJ2-7|TRBD2
TGTGCCAGCAGCCTGGCTAGCGGGAGCGGCGAGCAGTACTTC
CASSLASGSGEQYF
>-|TRBV9|TRBJ2-6|-
TGTGCCAGCAGCGTAGATCTGAGCTCTGGGGCCAACGTCCTGACTTTC
CASSVDLSSGANVLTF